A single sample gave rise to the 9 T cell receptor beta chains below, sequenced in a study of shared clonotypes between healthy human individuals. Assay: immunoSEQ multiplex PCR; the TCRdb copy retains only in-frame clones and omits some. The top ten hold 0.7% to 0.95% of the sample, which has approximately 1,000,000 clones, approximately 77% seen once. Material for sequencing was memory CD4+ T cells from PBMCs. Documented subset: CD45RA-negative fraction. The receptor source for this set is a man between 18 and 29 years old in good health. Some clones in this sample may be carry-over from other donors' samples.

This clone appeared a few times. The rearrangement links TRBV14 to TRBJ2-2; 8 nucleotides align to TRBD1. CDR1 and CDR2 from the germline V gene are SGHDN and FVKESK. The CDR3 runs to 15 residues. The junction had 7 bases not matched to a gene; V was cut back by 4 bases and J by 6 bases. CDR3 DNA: TGTGCCAGCAGCCTCCAACAGGGGGTGGCCGGGGAGCTGTTTTTT. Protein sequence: CASSLQQGVAGELFF.

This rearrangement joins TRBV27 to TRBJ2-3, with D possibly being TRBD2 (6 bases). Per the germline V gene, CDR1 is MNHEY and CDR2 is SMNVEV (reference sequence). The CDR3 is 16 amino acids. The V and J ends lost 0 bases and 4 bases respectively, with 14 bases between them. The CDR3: CASSLSGLAPSDTQYF. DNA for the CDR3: TGTGCCAGCAGTTTATCGGGGCTAGCGCCCTCAGATACGCAGTATTTT.

CDR3: CASSSLAGDYEQYF. In DNA form, the CDR3 reads TGTGCCAGCAGCTCCCTAGCGGGAGATTACGAGCAGTACTTC. This sequence joins TRBV11-2 and TRBJ2-7; 10 bases fit TRBD2. Germline V gene sequence: CDR1 SGHAT, CDR2 FQNNGV. Trimming cost V 4 bases and J 4 bases; bases outside gene matches: 4. CDR3 size: 14 residues.

The CDR3 here is CASSLTGAGVTGELFF. CDR3 in DNA: TGTGCCAGCAGCTTGACTGGGGCAGGAGTGACCGGGGAGCTGTTTTTT. The chain recombines TRBV11-2 with TRBJ2-2; possibly TRBD1 for D (5 bases). The V gene lost 3 bases and the J gene lost 5 bases, with 16 bases spanning the gap. CDR1 is SGHAT and CDR2 is FQNNGV in the germline V gene. CDR3 size: 16 residues.

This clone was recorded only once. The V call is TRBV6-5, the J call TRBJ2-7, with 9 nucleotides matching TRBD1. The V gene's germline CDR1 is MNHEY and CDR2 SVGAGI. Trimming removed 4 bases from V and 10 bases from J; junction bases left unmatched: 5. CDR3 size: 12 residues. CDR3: CASSSRDRVQYF. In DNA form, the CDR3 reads TGTGCCAGCAGTTCCAGGGACAGGGTACAGTACTTC.

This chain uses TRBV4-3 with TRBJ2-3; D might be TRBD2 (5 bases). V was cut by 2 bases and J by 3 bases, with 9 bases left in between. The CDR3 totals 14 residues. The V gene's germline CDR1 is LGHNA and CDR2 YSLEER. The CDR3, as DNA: TGCGCCAGCAGCCAAAGGACTGGGACAGATACGCAGTATTTT. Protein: CASSQRTGTDTQYF.

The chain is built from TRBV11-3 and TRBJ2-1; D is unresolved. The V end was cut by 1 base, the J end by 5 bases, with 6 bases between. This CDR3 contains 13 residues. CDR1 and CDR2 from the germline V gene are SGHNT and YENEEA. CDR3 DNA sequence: TGTGCCAGCAGCTTAGTCTGGGACAATGAGCAGTTCTTC. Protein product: CASSLVWDNEQFF. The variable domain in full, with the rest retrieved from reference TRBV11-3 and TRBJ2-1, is EAGVVQSPRYKIIEKKQPVAFWCNPISGHNTLYWYLQNLGQGPELLIRYENEEAVDDSQLPKDRFSAERLKGVDSTLKIQPAELGDSAVYLCASSLVWDNEQFFGPGTRLTVL.

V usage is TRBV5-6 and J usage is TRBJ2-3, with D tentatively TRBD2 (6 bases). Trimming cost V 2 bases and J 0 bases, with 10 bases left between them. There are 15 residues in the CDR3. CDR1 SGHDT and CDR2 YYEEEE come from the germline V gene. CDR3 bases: TGTGCCAGCAGCTTCGTGAGCGGGAGCACAGATACGCAGTATTTT. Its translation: CASSFVSGSTDTQYF.

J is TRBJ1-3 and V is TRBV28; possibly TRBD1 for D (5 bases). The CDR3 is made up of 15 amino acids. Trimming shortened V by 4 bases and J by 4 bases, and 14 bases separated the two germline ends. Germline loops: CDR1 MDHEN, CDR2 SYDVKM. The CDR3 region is CASSSAGAGGNTIYF. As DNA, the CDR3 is TGTGCCAGCAGTTCCGCCGGGGCAGGGGGAAACACCATATATTTT.